Below, one TCR beta chain is given with its context. The target antigen is unknown. The data are from a study of T cell responses to AZD1222 COVID-19 vaccine. Study findings and constraints: Spike was spanned by vaccine-associated CD4 TCRs, which were dominant at 160-218 and 743-854. It should be noted that donors were predominantly white British and more often female, and clonal diversity was possibly underestimated.

The ends lost 2 bases at V and 4 bases at J; junction bases unmatched: 7. The CDR3 runs to 16 residues. Germline values: CDR1 MGHRA, CDR2 YSYEKL. Libraries were prepared by immunoSEQ multiplex PCR; TCRdb keeps only in-frame clonotypes and omits some of them. The sample lists approximately 130,000 clones; 89% were seen once. This clonotype was sampled from an adult who received the AZD1222 COVID-19 vaccine. The sequencing here drew on peripheral blood, taken 28 days after the second AZD1222 dose. The rearrangement links TRBV4-1 to TRBJ1-1, with 10 bases matching TRBD1. DNA for the CDR3: TGCGCCAGCAGCCAACACACCCGGGACAGGGGCACTGAAGCTTTCTTT. This codes for CASSQHTRDRGTEAFF.